The source of this T cell receptor beta chain is a study of T cells in tuberculosis. Study-level information: The T cells targeted glucose monomycolate, a mycobacterial lipid, via CD1B.

Repertoires were generated with immunoSEQ multiplex PCR, while TCRdb's copy carries only in-frame clones and drops some. The sample holds around 26,000 clones, roughly 95% seen once. In germline, CDR1 is MNHNS, CDR2 SASEGT. CDR3 length: 12 residues. Trimming took off 7 bases at V and 7 bases at J, with 10 bases between the two ends. V gene TRBV6-1 combines with J gene TRBJ2-2, with D perhaps matching TRBD1 (5 bases). The specimen sequenced was PBMCs. The sequence came from a donor aged 10 to 29 with latent tuberculosis or without tuberculosis infection. The CDR3 is CASTRDIGELFF. The DNA of the CDR3 is TGTGCCAGCACCAGGGATATCGGGGAGCTGTTTTTT.